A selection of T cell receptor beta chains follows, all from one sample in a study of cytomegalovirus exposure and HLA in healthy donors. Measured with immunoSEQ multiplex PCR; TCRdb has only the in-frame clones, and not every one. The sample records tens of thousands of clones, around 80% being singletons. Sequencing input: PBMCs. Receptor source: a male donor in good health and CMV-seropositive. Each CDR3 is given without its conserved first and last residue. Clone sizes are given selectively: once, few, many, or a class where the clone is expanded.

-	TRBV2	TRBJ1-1	ASSEFRGKAF
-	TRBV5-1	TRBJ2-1	ASSLIFNYNEQF
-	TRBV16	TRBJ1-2	ASSQAGGNYGYT
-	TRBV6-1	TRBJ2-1	ASSERDRGVSEQF
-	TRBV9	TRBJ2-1	ASRKPGLAGNEQF
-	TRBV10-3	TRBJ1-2	AISGPGQGAENYGYT
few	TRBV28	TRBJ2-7	ASSSRTGTYEQY
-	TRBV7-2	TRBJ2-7	ASSLGQASLEQY
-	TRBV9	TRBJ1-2	ASSLRGGGAIYGYT
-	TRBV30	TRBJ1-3	AWSAGAGNTIY
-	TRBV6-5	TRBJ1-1	ASRLRRVTEAF
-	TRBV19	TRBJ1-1	ASSNLDRASAEAF
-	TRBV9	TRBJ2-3	ASSAGQGARQY
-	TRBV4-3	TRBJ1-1	ASSQDRASTEAF
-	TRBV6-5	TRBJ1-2	ASSSTSGVNYGYT
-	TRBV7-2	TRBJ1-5	ASSLLNQPQH
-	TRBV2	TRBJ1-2	ASSEGQGQYYGYT
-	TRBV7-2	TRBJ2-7	ASSPTGGSSYEQY
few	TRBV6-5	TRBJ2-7	ASTQGARYEQY
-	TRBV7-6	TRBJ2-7	ASSLVRYDEQY
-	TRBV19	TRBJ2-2	ATKIRGTGELF
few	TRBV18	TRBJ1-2	ASSPGTGDLSGYT
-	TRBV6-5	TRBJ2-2	AEGAGDTGELF
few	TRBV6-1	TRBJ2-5	ASSGAPSRHQETQY
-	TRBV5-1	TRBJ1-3	ASSSPAGGSGNTIY
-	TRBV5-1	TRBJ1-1	ASSLAQGDNTEAF
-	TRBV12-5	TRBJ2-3	ASGSIPTRSDTQY
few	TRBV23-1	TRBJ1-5	ASSQPGTPEKSNQPQH
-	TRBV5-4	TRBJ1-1	ASSPGGGRTEAF
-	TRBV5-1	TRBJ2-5	ASSQDRPHLQETQY
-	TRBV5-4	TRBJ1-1	ASQNRGSGWNTEAF
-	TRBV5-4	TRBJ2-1	ASSWDSNEQF
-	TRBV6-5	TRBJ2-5	ASRTPVGLAGTQY
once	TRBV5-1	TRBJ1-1	ASSFKGARTEAF
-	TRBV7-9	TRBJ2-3	ASSPRTSGPTDTQY
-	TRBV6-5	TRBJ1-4	ASSYSRQGSGEKLF
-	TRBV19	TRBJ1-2	ASTGQFHGYT
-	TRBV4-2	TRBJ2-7	ASSQSFGTSGSHEQY
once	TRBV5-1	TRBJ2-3	ASSPERGNTDTQY
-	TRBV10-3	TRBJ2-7	AISLGQSDEQY